This T cell receptor (beta chain) was sequenced for a study of OX40 agonist ivuxolimab in advanced cancers. Germline values: CDR1 MDHEN, CDR2 SYDVKM. V was clipped by 5 bases and J by 8 bases, with 21 bases between them. The CDR3 covers 15 residues. Produced via immunoSEQ multiplex PCR; TCRdb's table is partial and in-frame only. The table includes 85,000 to 130,000 clones, around nine tenths detected once. The chain employs TRBV28 and TRBJ1-2; D is unresolved. This TCR was recovered from an adult with an advanced solid tumor such as melanoma, head and neck, liver or kidney cancer. The sample was CD4+ or CD8+ T cells sorted from blood, taken in a trial of the OX40 agonist ivuxolimab. This CDR3 is CASSIYRTSPPGYTF. In nucleotides, the CDR3 is TGTGCCAGCAGTATATACCGGACGTCGCCACCGGGCTACACCTTC.